The rows below give T cell receptor beta chains drawn from one sample of a study of shared clonotypes between healthy human individuals. Sequenced by immunoSEQ multiplex PCR; TCRdb stores in-frame clones only, minus some. This sample carries over a million clones, around 98.5% of them seen once, and the ten largest clones take 0.36%. Sequencing was done on a sample of naive CD4+ T cells sorted from blood. Receptor source: a man in his thirties or forties in good health. CDR3s include the opening cysteine and the closing phenylalanine or tryptophan. The D gene is left open where the match is weak. Not all rows give a size; the values are once, few, many and, for expanded clones, a class.

V gene: TRBV6-5
D gene: .
clone size: .
J gene: TRBJ1-5
CDR3 length: 14
CDR3 DNA: TGTGCCAGCAGTTACTCGAGAGCCGGTCAGCCCCAGCATTTT
CDR3 protein: CASSYSRAGQPQHF

V gene: TRBV5-4
D gene: TRBD2
clone size: .
J gene: TRBJ2-7
CDR3 length: 14
CDR3 DNA: TGTGCCAGCAGCACGGGACTAGCGGGCTACGAGCAGTACTTC
CDR3 protein: CASSTGLAGYEQYF

V gene: TRBV2
D gene: TRBD1
clone size: .
J gene: TRBJ2-1
CDR3 length: 15
CDR3 DNA: TGTGCCAGCAGTGAAAAGGGACAGGGGTTCAATGAGCAGTTCTTC
CDR3 protein: CASSEKGQGFNEQFF

V gene: TRBV5-1
D gene: .
clone size: .
J gene: TRBJ2-7
CDR3 length: 13
CDR3 DNA: TGCGCCAGCAGCTCCCCGCCTGCTTACGAGCAGTACTTC
CDR3 protein: CASSSPPAYEQYF

V gene: TRBV7-6
D gene: .
clone size: .
J gene: TRBJ1-1
CDR3 length: 14
CDR3 DNA: TGTGCCAGCAGCTTGACCTCCACGAACACTGAAGCTTTCTTT
CDR3 protein: CASSLTSTNTEAFF

V gene: TRBV7-3
D gene: TRBD2
clone size: .
J gene: TRBJ2-3
CDR3 length: 14
CDR3 DNA: TGTGCCACCGCGATGACTAGCAGCGCAGATACGCAGTATTTT
CDR3 protein: CATAMTSSADTQYF

V gene: TRBV6-1
D gene: .
clone size: .
J gene: TRBJ2-3
CDR3 length: 15
CDR3 DNA: TGTGCCAGCAGTGCGACCCTAACCTACACAGATACGCAGTATTTT
CDR3 protein: CASSATLTYTDTQYF

V gene: TRBV7-9
D gene: TRBD2
clone size: .
J gene: TRBJ2-3
CDR3 length: 15
CDR3 DNA: TGTGCCAGCACCCGGACTAGCGGCATCACAGATACGCAGTATTTT
CDR3 protein: CASTRTSGITDTQYF

V gene: TRBV5-4
D gene: .
clone size: .
J gene: TRBJ2-3
CDR3 length: 17
CDR3 DNA: TGTGCCAGCAGCCCGGGGACGGCGGGTCGACGCACAGATACGCAGTATTTT
CDR3 protein: CASSPGTAGRRTDTQYF

V gene: TRBV2
D gene: .
clone size: .
J gene: TRBJ2-7
CDR3 length: 14
CDR3 DNA: TGTGCCAGCAGTAACCAGGGGAAAGGCTACGAGCAGTACTTC
CDR3 protein: CASSNQGKGYEQYF

V gene: TRBV27
D gene: TRBD1
clone size: .
J gene: TRBJ1-5
CDR3 length: 12
CDR3 DNA: TGTGCCAGTGGGACAGGGTTACAGCCCCAGCATTTT
CDR3 protein: CASGTGLQPQHF

V gene: TRBV18
D gene: .
clone size: once
J gene: TRBJ2-1
CDR3 length: 16
CDR3 DNA: TGTGCCAGCTCAGTAACAGGGCACGTCGCCTACAATGAGCAGTTCTTC
CDR3 protein: CASSVTGHVAYNEQFF

V gene: TRBV5-1
D gene: TRBD2
clone size: .
J gene: TRBJ2-1
CDR3 length: 17
CDR3 DNA: TGCGCCAGCAGCTCATACCTGGGGAGGGGTTCGAGCAATGAGCAGTTCTTC
CDR3 protein: CASSSYLGRGSSNEQFF

V gene: TRBV7-2
D gene: .
clone size: .
J gene: TRBJ2-7
CDR3 length: 14
CDR3 DNA: TGTGCCAGCACACGTCAGGGGATCTCCTACGAGCAGTACTTC
CDR3 protein: CASTRQGISYEQYF

V gene: TRBV11-2
D gene: .
clone size: .
J gene: TRBJ2-2
CDR3 length: 17
CDR3 DNA: TGTGCCAGCAGCAAACCGGGACATAGGATCTCCTCCGGGGAGCTGTTTTTT
CDR3 protein: CASSKPGHRISSGELFF

V gene: TRBV9
D gene: .
clone size: .
J gene: TRBJ2-2
CDR3 length: 17
CDR3 DNA: TGTGCCAGCAGCGTAGAGAGAGGGGAGAGGGGCACCGGGGAGCTGTTTTTT
CDR3 protein: CASSVERGERGTGELFF

V gene: TRBV11-3
D gene: .
clone size: .
J gene: TRBJ2-5
CDR3 length: 13
CDR3 DNA: TGTGCCAGCAGCCTCAGGAGTAAAGAGACCCAGTACTTC
CDR3 protein: CASSLRSKETQYF

V gene: TRBV11-2
D gene: .
clone size: .
J gene: TRBJ2-5
CDR3 length: 16
CDR3 DNA: TGTGCCAGCAGCTTACGGTTCCGGGAGAGTCAAGAGACCCAGTACTTC
CDR3 protein: CASSLRFRESQETQYF

V gene: TRBV19
D gene: .
clone size: .
J gene: TRBJ2-3
CDR3 length: 18
CDR3 DNA: TGTGCCAGTAGTGACCCTACCCGGACGCTGAGAGGGACAGATACGCAGTATTTT
CDR3 protein: CASSDPTRTLRGTDTQYF

V gene: TRBV2
D gene: TRBD2
clone size: .
J gene: TRBJ2-1
CDR3 length: 13
CDR3 DNA: TGTGCCAGCGGCTCTAGCGGGAGTAGTGAGCAGTTCTTC
CDR3 protein: CASGSSGSSEQFF